The 13 T cell receptor beta chains presented below share a single source sample, sequenced in a study of blood T cell repertoires in COVID-19. The data were produced by immunoSEQ multiplex PCR, yet TCRdb's version contains in-frame clones alone and is incomplete. The table includes about 260,000 clones, about 88% detected once. Material: peripheral blood. The receptors were sampled from a man between 25 and 39 years old with active or convalescent COVID-19.

As concerns this clone: At one end, the junction sequence differs from germline, possibly due to a read error. The chain has TRBV7-2 and TRBJ2-7; a possible D gene is TRBD2 (5 bases). The CDR3 contains 17 residues. Germline loops: CDR1 SGHTA, CDR2 FQGNSA. This chain's CDR3 is CASGFEGVRGIMDEQYF. In DNA, the CDR3 is TGTGCCAGCGGCTTCGAAGGAGTCCGGGGAATCATGGACGAGCAGTACTTC.

V gene TRBV5-1 combines with J gene TRBJ2-1, with 9 bases fitting TRBD2. The CDR3 is 17 amino acids. With 4 bases clipped from V and 1 base from J, the junction kept 9 bases outside the gene matches. Looked up from germline, CDR1 is SGHRS and CDR2 is YFSETQ. The CDR3 here is CASSGPFAGGSYNEQFF. CDR3 nucleotide sequence: TGCGCCAGCAGCGGCCCGTTCGCGGGGGGGTCCTACAATGAGCAGTTCTTC.

This clone showed up just once. The chain joins TRBV7-2 to TRBJ1-5, with 8 bases matching TRBD1. The CDR3 contains 15 residues. V lost 4 bases, J lost 6 bases, and 8 bases stayed unmatched. Per germline, CDR1 SGHTA and CDR2 FQGNSA. CDR3 amino acids: CASSSTLDRGQPQHF. The CDR3 DNA is TGTGCCAGCAGCTCCACGCTTGACAGGGGTCAGCCCCAGCATTTT.

V gene TRBV7-9 combines with J gene TRBJ1-1; D is unclear. V was shortened by 1 base and J by 3 bases, with 6 bases between the two germline ends. Germline assignment: CDR1 SEHNR and CDR2 FQNEAQ (reference sequence). The CDR3 has 13 amino acids. For the CDR3, the DNA is TGTGCCAGCAGCTTAGTTTCGGACACTGAAGCTTTCTTT. It yields the protein CASSLVSDTEAFF.

For the CDR3, the DNA is TGTGCCAGCAGTTACAGGAGCGGGGCTGGGACTGAAGCTTTCTTT. Protein sequence: CASSYRSGAGTEAFF. The V call is TRBV6-5, the J call TRBJ1-1; TRBD1 might be the D (5 bases). The CDR3 consists of 15 residues. Per germline, CDR1 MNHEY and CDR2 SVGAGI. Trimming removed 2 bases from V and 5 bases from J, with 15 bases in between.

This chain links TRBV30 with TRBJ2-3; D is unresolved. The CDR3 has 11 residues. Trimming cost V 1 base and J 9 bases, with 8 bases left between them. Per the germline V gene, CDR1 is GTSNPN and CDR2 is SVGIG (reference sequence). The CDR3 DNA reads TGTGCCTGGAGTGCCCCCGGGACGCAGTATTTT. Protein product: CAWSAPGTQYF.

This clone was detected a few times. The J gene is TRBJ2-2, the V gene TRBV7-9; 9 bases align to TRBD2. With 5 bases clipped from V and 4 bases from J, the junction kept 11 bases outside the gene matches. There are 17 residues in the CDR3. CDR1 and CDR2 from the germline V gene are SEHNR and FQNEAQ (reference sequence). In DNA, the CDR3 is TGTGCCAGCAGCGATAACGCTGTAGCGGGGGCCACCGGGGAGCTGTTTTTT. Protein: CASSDNAVAGATGELFF.

The CDR3 DNA is TGTGCCAGCTCAGGGCAGGCCGACACTGAAGCTTTCTTT. This codes for CASSGQADTEAFF. The chain recombines TRBV10-3 with TRBJ1-1; D perhaps matches TRBD1 (5 bases). CDR3 size: 13 residues. Germline V CDR1 and CDR2: ENHRY, SYGVKD. The V end lost 10 bases, the J end lost 3 bases, and 15 bases lay between the germline ends.

In this sample, this clone turned up once. This chain uses TRBV28 with TRBJ1-5; 8 bases line up with TRBD1. J gave up 6 bases and V 6 bases, and 10 bases lay outside the gene matches. Looked up from germline, CDR1 is MDHEN and CDR2 is SYDVKM. The CDR3 loop spans 15 amino acids. CDR3 DNA: TGTGCCAGCAGCCTTGGGACAGGAAGAACTCAGCCCCAGCATTTT. Its translation: CASSLGTGRTQPQHF.

The chain couples TRBV30 to TRBJ1-6; D is undetermined. The CDR3 sequence is 16 residues long. Germline assignment: CDR1 GTSNPN and CDR2 SVGIG (reference sequence). V was shortened by 5 bases and J by 6 bases, with 20 bases between the two germline ends. CDR3 sequence (DNA): TGTGCCTGGTCTTCCGCGAGGATACTGACTAATTCACCCCTCCACTTT. It codes for CAWSSARILTNSPLHF.

This chain joins TRBV27 and TRBJ2-5, with TRBD2 matching over 10 bases. Trimming took 5 bases from V and 5 from J; bases not matched to a gene: 8. CDR1 is MNHEY, CDR2 SMNVEV, per germline (reference sequence). The CDR3 has 15 amino acids. For the CDR3, the DNA is TGTGCCAGCAGTCCGCTAGCGGGGGACGTGGAGACCCAGTACTTC. Protein sequence: CASSPLAGDVETQYF.

The CDR3 loop reads CASSVGNRASTDTQYF. CDR3 sequence (DNA): TGTGCCAGCAGCGTAGGGAACAGGGCTAGCACAGATACGCAGTATTTT. V and J are TRBV9 and TRBJ2-3, with D perhaps matching TRBD1 (6 bases). V gave up 0 bases and J gave up 0 bases, with 11 bases separating them. This CDR3 spans 16 amino acids. Germline CDR1 reads SGDLS; CDR2 reads YYNGEE. Supplemented by reference TRBV9 and TRBJ2-3, the full variable domain reads DSGVTQTPKHLITATGQRVTLRCSPRSGDLSVYWYQQSLDQGLQFLIQYYNGEERAKGNILERFSAQQFPDLHSELNLSSLELGDSALYFCASSVGNRASTDTQYFGPGTRLTVL.

The CDR3 reads CASSEGGTSGYEQYF. CDR3 sequence (DNA): TGTGCCAGCAGCGAGGGCGGGACTAGCGGATACGAGCAGTACTTC. This chain uses TRBV9 with TRBJ2-7, with TRBD2 identical over 11 bases. The CDR3 has 15 amino acids. V lost 3 bases, J lost 4 bases, and 6 bases stayed unmatched. CDR1 and CDR2 (germline): SGDLS, YYNGEE.